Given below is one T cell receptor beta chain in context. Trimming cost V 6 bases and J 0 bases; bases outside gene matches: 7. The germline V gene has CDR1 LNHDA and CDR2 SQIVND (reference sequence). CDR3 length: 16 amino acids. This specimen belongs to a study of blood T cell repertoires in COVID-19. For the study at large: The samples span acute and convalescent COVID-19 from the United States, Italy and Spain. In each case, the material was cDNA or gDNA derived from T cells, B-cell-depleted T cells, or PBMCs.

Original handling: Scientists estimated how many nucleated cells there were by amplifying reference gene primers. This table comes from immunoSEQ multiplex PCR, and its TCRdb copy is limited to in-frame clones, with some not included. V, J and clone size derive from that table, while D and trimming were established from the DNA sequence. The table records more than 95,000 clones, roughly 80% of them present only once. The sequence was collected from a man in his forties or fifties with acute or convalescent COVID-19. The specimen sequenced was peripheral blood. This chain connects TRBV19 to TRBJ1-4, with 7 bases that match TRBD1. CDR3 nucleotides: TGTGCCAGTAGGGATGGACAGGAGGCAACTAATGAAAAACTGTTTTTT. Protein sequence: CASRDGQEATNEKLFF.